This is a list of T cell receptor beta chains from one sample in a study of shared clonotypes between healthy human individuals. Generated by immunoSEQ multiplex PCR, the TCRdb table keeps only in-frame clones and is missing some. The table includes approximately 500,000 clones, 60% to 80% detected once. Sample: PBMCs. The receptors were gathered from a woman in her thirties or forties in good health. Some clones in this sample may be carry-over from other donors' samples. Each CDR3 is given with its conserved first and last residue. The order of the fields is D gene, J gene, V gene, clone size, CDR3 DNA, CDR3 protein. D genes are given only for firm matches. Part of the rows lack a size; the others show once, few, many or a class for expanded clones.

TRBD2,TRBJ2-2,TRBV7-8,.,TGTGCCAGCAGCTCGACTAGCGGGTCCACCGGGGAGCTGTTTTTT,CASSSTSGSTGELFF
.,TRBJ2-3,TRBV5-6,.,TGTGCCAGCTCCCGGGGAGTGGCTAGTGCCTTGAGTACGCAGTATTTT,CASSRGVASALSTQYF
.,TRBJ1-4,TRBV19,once,TGTGCCACTAAGATAATCTCAACTAATGAAAAACTGTTTTTT,CATKIISTNEKLFF
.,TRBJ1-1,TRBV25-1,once,TGTGCCAGCAGATTAGGACAGATGAACACTGAAGCTTTCTTT,CASRLGQMNTEAFF
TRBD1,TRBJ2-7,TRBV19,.,TGTGCCAGTAGTACCCCCGGGACAGGGGTCGAGCAGTACTTC,CASSTPGTGVEQYF
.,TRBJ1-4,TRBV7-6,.,TGTGCCAGCGCACATTGGGCTGAAAAACTGTTTTTT,CASAHWAEKLFF
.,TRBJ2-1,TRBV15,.,TGTGCCACCAATCCCCGGGACGGCTACAATGAGCAGTTCTTC,CATNPRDGYNEQFF
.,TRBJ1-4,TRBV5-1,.,TGCGCCAGCAGCCCTTCATTGGGCGGCATTGAAAAACTGTTTTTT,CASSPSLGGIEKLFF
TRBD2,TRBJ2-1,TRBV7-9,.,TGTGCCAGCAGCTTGGTTCTGAGCGGGAGTATGGATGAGCAGTTCTTC,CASSLVLSGSMDEQFF
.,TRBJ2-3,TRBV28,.,TGTGCCAGCAGTTCCCCCCAGGATACGCAGTATTTT,CASSSPQDTQYF
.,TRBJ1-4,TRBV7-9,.,TGTGCCAGCAGCTTCTCACAGGTTGAAAAACTGTTTTTT,CASSFSQVEKLFF
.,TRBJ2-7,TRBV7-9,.,TGTGCCAGCAGCCACTCCGGGACGGGGATCTACGAGCAGTACTTC,CASSHSGTGIYEQYF
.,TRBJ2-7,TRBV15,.,TGTGCCACCAGCAGAGATCGAGGGGCGGGCGAGCAGTACTTC,CATSRDRGAGEQYF
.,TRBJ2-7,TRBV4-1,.,TGCGCCAGCAGCCAAGTGTTAACGGTGGGGACCTACGAGCAGTACTTC,CASSQVLTVGTYEQYF
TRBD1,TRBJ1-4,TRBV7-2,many,TGTGCCAGCAGCGGAAGGGGGCAGGGAACTAATGAAAAACTGTTTTTT,CASSGRGQGTNEKLFF
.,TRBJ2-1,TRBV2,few,TGTGCCAGCAGTGTAGCCCATGAGCAGTTCTTC,CASSVAHEQFF
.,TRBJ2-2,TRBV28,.,TGTGCCAGCAGTTTATCTTTTGGGGGAACGAGGGCCGGGGAGCTGTTTTTT,CASSLSFGGTRAGELFF